A single sample gave rise to the 28 T cell receptor beta chains below, sequenced in a study of beta chain features in type 1 diabetes. Expressed TCRB transcripts were sequenced because the entire RNA isolate underwent reverse transcription. The protocol was immunoSEQ multiplex PCR, while the TCRdb copy is restricted to in-frame clones and leaves out a portion. Altogether 200,000 to 250,000 clones are present, roughly a tenth being singletons, with the ten largest covering 1% to 1.5%. Sequenced input: central memory CD4+ T cells from blood. The receptor set was obtained from a young man in good health.

The sample holds a few counts of this clone. The chain uses TRBV11-2 and TRBJ2-3; D unclear. The CDR3 spans 16 residues. CDR1 is SGHAT, CDR2 FQNNGV, per germline. Trimming took off 0 bases at V and 0 bases at J, with 10 bases between the two ends. The CDR3 region has the DNA TGTGCCAGCAGCTTAGAGTGGGCTCCTAGCACAGATACGCAGTATTTT. Amino acids: CASSLEWAPSTDTQYF.

The genes are TRBV4-3 and TRBJ1-1; D possibly corresponds to TRBD1 (5 bases). Germline V CDR1 and CDR2: LGHNA, YSLEER. The V end lost 3 bases, the J end lost 0 bases, and 14 bases lay between the germline ends. The CDR3 sequence is 16 residues long. This CDR3 is CASSQRSGSMNTEAFF. The CDR3 DNA is TGCGCCAGCAGCCAGCGATCAGGGAGCATGAACACTGAAGCTTTCTTT.

This clone has at least ten counts. V usage is TRBV5-1 and J usage is TRBJ2-5; 7 positions agree with TRBD1. Per germline, CDR1 SGHRS and CDR2 YFSETQ. The V segment lost 4 bases and the J segment 4 bases; nucleotides outside the gene matches: 7. The CDR3 loop spans 14 amino acids. As DNA, the CDR3 is TGCGCCAGCAGCCACCGGGACAGTCGAGAGACCCAGTACTTC. This sequence encodes CASSHRDSRETQYF. Full variable domain (outside the CDR3, taken from reference TRBV5-1 and TRBJ2-5): KAGVTQTPRYLIKTRGQQVTLSCSPISGHRSVSWYQQTPGQGLQFLFEYFSETQRNKGNFPGRFSGRQFSNSRSEMNVSTLELGDSALYLCASSHRDSRETQYFGPGTRLLVL.

This clone was seen a few times. V gene TRBV2 combines with J gene TRBJ1-1; a possible D gene is TRBD1 (6 bases). This CDR3 has 16 amino acids. Germline loops: CDR1 SNHLY, CDR2 FYNNEI. V gave up 2 bases and J gave up 4 bases, with 17 bases separating them. The CDR3: CASSEISQGQSTEAFF. CDR3 DNA: TGTGCCAGCAGTGAAATCTCGCAGGGGCAGAGCACTGAAGCTTTCTTT.

This clone showed up just a few times. The chain is built from TRBV10-3 and TRBJ2-7, with D possibly TRBD2 on 6 matching bases. The CDR3 covers 14 residues. Trimming took 8 bases from V and 7 from J, leaving 21 bases between them. The germline V gene has CDR1 ENHRY and CDR2 SYGVKD. CDR3 residues: CAIYSGRGLGEQYF. The CDR3 DNA follows: TGTGCCATCTATAGCGGCCGGGGGTTAGGTGAGCAGTACTTC.

This clone was seen a handful of times. The V and J genes are TRBV4-3 and TRBJ2-1; D remains unclear. Germline loops: CDR1 LGHNA, CDR2 YSLEER. Trimming cost V 4 bases and J 4 bases, with 11 bases left between them. This CDR3 is 14 amino acids long. The chain's CDR3 is CASSRDRAYNEQFF. The CDR3 DNA sequence: TGCGCCAGCAGCCGCGATCGGGCATACAATGAGCAGTTCTTC.

Worth noting for this clone: This likely traces to a read error, being one base from a far larger clone. Other DNA variants within this sample encode the same CDR3. This chain uses TRBV5-4 with TRBJ2-5; D is perhaps TRBD2 (6 bases). V dropped 4 bases and J dropped 4 bases, with 17 bases sitting between them. This CDR3 spans 15 amino acids. Germline loops: CDR1 SGHNT, CDR2 YYREEE (reference sequence). The CDR3 region has the DNA TGTGCCAGCAGCCTCACGGGGGACGCAGCAGAGACCCAGTACTTC. This codes for CASSLTGDAAETQYF. The complete variable domain, with remaining parts taken from reference TRBV5-4 and TRBJ2-5, reads ETGVTQSPTHLIKTRGQQVTLRCSSQSGHNTVSWYQQALGQGPQFIFQYYREEENGRGNFPPRFSGLQFPNYSSELNVNALELDDSALYLCASSLTGDAAETQYFGPGTRLLVL.

The chain links TRBV5-1 to TRBJ1-3; no clear D gene. Trimming shortened V by 0 bases and J by 0 bases, and 13 bases separated the two germline ends. CDR3 length: 17 amino acids. Germline V gene data show CDR1 as SGHRS and CDR2 as YFSETQ. The CDR3 is CASSLEGARSSGNTIYF. CDR3 nucleotide sequence: TGCGCCAGCAGCTTGGAGGGTGCCCGGAGCTCTGGAAACACCATATATTTT.

This rearrangement joins TRBV9 to TRBJ2-3; D is unclear. Germline assignment: CDR1 SGDLS and CDR2 YYNGEE. CDR3 size: 16 residues. V was shortened by 0 bases and J by 0 bases, with 11 bases between the two germline ends. CDR3 sequence reads: CASSVETGYSTDTQYF. The CDR3 DNA sequence: TGTGCCAGCAGCGTAGAAACGGGTTATAGCACAGATACGCAGTATTTT.

CDR3 loop: CSAGTFTYEQYF. Here the CDR3 DNA reads TGCAGCGCCGGGACTTTTACCTACGAGCAGTACTTC. J is TRBJ2-7 and V is TRBV29-1, with D tentatively TRBD2 (6 bases). Germline CDR1 and CDR2: SQVTM and ANQGSEA. Trimming shortened V by 7 bases and J by 2 bases, and 12 bases separated the two germline ends. This CDR3 comprises 12 residues.

This clone was recorded a few times. This chain connects TRBV7-2 to TRBJ2-3; D is unresolved. The V gene lost 5 bases and the J gene lost 2 bases, with 14 bases spanning the gap. This CDR3 comprises 15 residues. CDR1 and CDR2 from the germline V gene are SGHTA and FQGNSA. This chain's CDR3 is CASSRGYGATDTQYF. The CDR3 DNA follows: TGTGCCAGCAGCCGTGGTTATGGAGCCACAGATACGCAGTATTTT.

Ten or more counts support this clone. This sequence joins TRBV10-3 and TRBJ2-7; 7 nucleotides line up with TRBD2. Germline CDR1 reads ENHRY; CDR2 reads SYGVKD. The CDR3 covers 13 residues. The trim removed 8 bases at V and 0 bases at J, leaving 4 bases unmatched. The CDR3: CAIGDYNSYEQYF. CDR3 DNA: TGTGCCATCGGGGACTACAACTCCTACGAGCAGTACTTC.

This clone was counted between two and nine times. V is TRBV29-1 and J is TRBJ1-5; 7 bases map to TRBD1. The V segment lost 6 bases and the J segment 9 bases; nucleotides outside the gene matches: 11. The CDR3 totals 13 residues. Germline loops: CDR1 SQVTM, CDR2 ANQGSEA. CDR3 region: CSVKPLSGGPQHF. The CDR3 coding sequence is TGCAGCGTCAAACCACTCTCAGGGGGGCCCCAGCATTTT.

The chain uses TRBV5-1 and TRBJ1-2, with D perhaps matching TRBD1 (6 bases). This CDR3 region has 12 residues. V was clipped by 7 bases and J by 2 bases, with 9 bases between them. Germline lookup yields CDR1 SGHRS and CDR2 YFSETQ. CDR3 protein: CASGGPNYGYTF. The CDR3 coding sequence is TGCGCCAGCGGGGGGCCGAACTATGGCTACACCTTC.

The chain employs TRBV7-6 and TRBJ1-1, with D unresolved. Trimming removed 2 bases from V and 1 base from J, with 8 bases in between. Per the germline V gene, CDR1 is SGHVS and CDR2 is FNYEAQ. There are 14 residues in the CDR3. The CDR3 nucleotides read TGTGCCAGCAGCTTAAGTGGCCGGAACACTGAAGCTTTCTTT. This sequence encodes CASSLSGRNTEAFF.

This clone was observed many times. The CDR3 here is CASSLSSAGTYGYTF. The DNA of the CDR3 is TGTGCCAGCAGCTTATCTTCTGCCGGGACCTATGGCTACACCTTC. The chain is built from TRBV7-9 and TRBJ1-2, with D possibly matching TRBD1 (5 bases). Germline V CDR1 and CDR2: SEHNR, FQNEAQ (reference sequence). The CDR3 runs to 15 residues. Trimming cost V 2 bases and J 4 bases, with 14 bases left between them.

This clone turned up a few times. V is TRBV29-1 and J is TRBJ2-1; 9 positions agree with TRBD2. Germline V lookup: CDR1 SQVTM, CDR2 ANQGSEA. The CDR3 length is 12 residues. The J segment lost 7 bases and the V segment lost 7 bases, leaving 5 bases of the junction unmatched. The CDR3 DNA follows: TGCAGCGCTCAAACTAGCGGGAATGAGCAGTTCTTC. It codes for CSAQTSGNEQFF.

This clone was observed a few times. CDR3 in amino acids: CASSQDRGSTEQFF. In DNA, the CDR3 is TGCGCCAGCAGCCAAGATCGGGGGAGCACTGAGCAGTTCTTC. The chain employs TRBV4-3 and TRBJ2-1; perhaps TRBD2 as D (6 bases). V was shortened by 0 bases and J by 9 bases, with 12 bases between the two germline ends. Germline values: CDR1 LGHNA, CDR2 YSLEER. CDR3 length: 14 amino acids.

This clone was detected many times. V and J are TRBV2 and TRBJ1-1; the match to TRBD1 covers 8 bases. Germline CDR1 is SNHLY and CDR2 is FYNNEI. J was trimmed by 2 bases and V by 6 bases; bases with no gene match: 5. The CDR3 loop spans 14 amino acids. The CDR3 protein is CASRKDRGNTEAFF. DNA for the CDR3: TGTGCCAGCAGGAAAGACAGGGGTAACACTGAAGCTTTCTTT.

This clone showed up just a few times. The chain is built from TRBV2 and TRBJ2-3; 11 bases are a match to TRBD1. The CDR3 is 15 residues long. The germline gives CDR1 SNHLY, CDR2 FYNNEI. With V trimmed by 7 bases and J by 3 bases, 6 bases remained unmatched. The CDR3 DNA is TGTGCCAGCATGGACAGGGGGCGAGGGACAGATACGCAGTATTTT. Protein: CASMDRGRGTDTQYF.

Only a few counts were recorded for this clone. The CDR3 sequence is CASSDPGRGVNEQYF. DNA of the CDR3: TGTGCCAGCAGTGATCCAGGGCGGGGGGTCAACGAGCAGTACTTC. The rearrangement uses TRBV25-1 and TRBJ2-7; 8 nucleotides agree with TRBD2. The CDR3 has 15 residues. Germline V gene lookup returns CDR1 MGHDK and CDR2 SYGVNS. J gave up 5 bases and V 3 bases, and 9 bases lay outside the gene matches.

The J gene is TRBJ2-5, the V gene TRBV2; unclear D gene. V was trimmed by 0 bases and J by 3 bases, leaving 8 bases between them. Germline lookup yields CDR1 SNHLY and CDR2 FYNNEI. This CDR3 region has 14 residues. The CDR3 reads CASSEAGPKETQYF. The CDR3 DNA reads TGTGCCAGCAGTGAAGCCGGACCGAAAGAGACCCAGTACTTC. Looking up the rest from reference TRBV2 and TRBJ2-5 gives the full variable domain: EPEVTQTPSHQVTQMGQEVILRCVPISNHLYFYWYRQILGQKVEFLVSFYNNEISEKSEIFDDQFSVERPDGSNFTLKIRSTKLEDSAMYFCASSEAGPKETQYFGPGTRLLVL.

On this clone itself: One end of the junction fails to match germline, which may point to a read error. The rearrangement uses TRBV7-7 and TRBJ1-5, with TRBD1 as a possible D gene (6 bases). CDR1 is SSHAT and CDR2 is FNYEAQ in the germline V gene (reference sequence). The CDR3 consists of 13 residues. The CDR3 is CASSPGADQPQHF. CDR3 nucleotides: TGTGCTAGCAGTCCGGGGGCAGATCAGCCCCAGCATTTT.

Turning to this clone: Being one base from a much bigger clone, this may be a read error. The same CDR3 is also encoded by other DNA sequences in this sample. The chain couples TRBV23-1 to TRBJ2-4; no clear D. TRBV23-1 is classed as an ORF, of uncertain function. The CDR3 has 17 residues. Trimming removed 4 bases at V and 6 bases at J, with 22 bases between. DNA of the CDR3: TGCGCCAGCAGTCCCCCCCCTCGTGGGCGTCGTCGAAACATTCAGTACTTC. Amino acid sequence: CASSPPPRGRRRNIQYF.

This clone was seen at least ten times. The gene calls are TRBV30 and TRBJ2-7; a possible D gene is TRBD1 (6 bases). V was clipped by 0 bases and J by 3 bases, with 15 bases between them. The CDR3 consists of 15 residues. CDR1 and CDR2 (germline): GTSNPN, SVGIG (reference sequence). CDR3 in DNA: TGTGCCTGGAGTGTAGGACAGCCGGGCCGCTACGAGCAGTACTTC. Its protein is CAWSVGQPGRYEQYF.

This clone was counted a few times. This chain connects TRBV28 to TRBJ2-5; 9 bases align to TRBD2. Per germline, CDR1 MDHEN and CDR2 SYDVKM. J lost 1 base, V lost 5 bases, and 5 bases had no gene match. The CDR3 runs 15 residues. The CDR3 loop is CASSQLAGGQETQYF. In DNA, the CDR3 is TGTGCCAGCAGTCAACTAGCGGGTGGCCAAGAGACCCAGTACTTC.

This clone was seen more than once but under ten times. The V gene is TRBV4-3, the J gene TRBJ2-1, with D possibly being TRBD1 (6 bases). The CDR3 is made up of 15 amino acids. Trimming pared 3 bases from V and 0 bases from J, leaving 9 bases between. Germline values: CDR1 LGHNA, CDR2 YSLEER. The CDR3 reads CASSHDRSSYNEQFF. The CDR3 DNA reads TGCGCCAGCAGCCATGACAGGAGCTCCTACAATGAGCAGTTCTTC.

The rearrangement joins TRBV6-6 to TRBJ1-4; TRBD1 aligns across 7 bases. The germline gives CDR1 MNHNY, CDR2 SVGAGI (reference sequence). The CDR3 has 16 amino acids. Losses at the gene ends were 8 bases for V and 0 bases for J; bases not matched to a gene: 9. The CDR3 sequence is CASALRQGTTNEKLFF. The CDR3 DNA is TGTGCCAGCGCGCTAAGACAGGGAACAACTAATGAAAAACTGTTTTTT.